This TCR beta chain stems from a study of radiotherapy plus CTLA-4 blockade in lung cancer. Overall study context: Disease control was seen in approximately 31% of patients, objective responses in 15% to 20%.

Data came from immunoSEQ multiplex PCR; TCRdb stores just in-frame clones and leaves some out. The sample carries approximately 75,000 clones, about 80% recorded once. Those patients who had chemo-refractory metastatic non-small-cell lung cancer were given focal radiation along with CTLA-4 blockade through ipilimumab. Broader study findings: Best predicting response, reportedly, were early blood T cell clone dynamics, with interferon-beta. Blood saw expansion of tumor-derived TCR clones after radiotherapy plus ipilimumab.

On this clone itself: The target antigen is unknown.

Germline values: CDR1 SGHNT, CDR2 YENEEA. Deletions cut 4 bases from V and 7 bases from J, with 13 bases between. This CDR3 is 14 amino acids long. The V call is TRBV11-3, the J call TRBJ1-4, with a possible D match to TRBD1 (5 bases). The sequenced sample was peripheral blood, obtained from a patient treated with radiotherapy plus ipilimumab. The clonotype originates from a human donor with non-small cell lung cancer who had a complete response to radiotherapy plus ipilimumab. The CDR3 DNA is TGTGCCAGCAGCTCCGGGACTGGAACTGAAAAACTGTTTTTT. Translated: CASSSGTGTEKLFF.